The 8 T cell receptor beta chains in this list originate from one sample, sequenced in a study of cytomegalovirus exposure and HLA in healthy donors. 13 Jbeta primers and 60 Vbeta primers were used for the PCR. The protocol was immunoSEQ multiplex PCR, while the TCRdb copy is restricted to in-frame clones and leaves out a portion. The table has about 94,000 clones, more than 75% seen once. Specimen: PBMCs. These receptor sequences come from a human donor in good health.

V and J are TRBV30 and TRBJ2-2; D may be TRBD1 (5 bases). V lost 4 bases to trimming and J lost 6 bases, with 9 bases between them. Germline CDR1 is GTSNPN and CDR2 is SVGIG (reference sequence). The CDR3 has 12 residues. The CDR3 DNA is TGTGCCTGGACAGGGTCCCCCGGGGAGCTGTTTTTT. This translates into CAWTGSPGELFF.

The chain recombines TRBV28 with TRBJ2-1, with a possible D match to TRBD2 (5 bases). Trimming cost V 6 bases and J 5 bases, with 17 bases left between them. The germline gives CDR1 MDHEN, CDR2 SYDVKM. This CDR3 has 15 residues. DNA of the CDR3: TGTGCCAGCAGCAGTTATAGCGATGCGCACAATGAGCAGTTCTTC. It codes for CASSSYSDAHNEQFF.

This clone has a handful of counts. This chain joins TRBV18 and TRBJ2-5, with TRBD2 identical over 7 bases. Trimming cost V 3 bases and J 2 bases; bases outside gene matches: 15. Germline CDR1 and CDR2: KGHSH and LQKENI. The CDR3 extends over 18 amino acids. CDR3 in DNA: TGTGCCAGCTCACCCGTGTCATCGACTAGCAGGGTACAAGAGACCCAGTACTTC. Amino acid sequence: CASSPVSSTSRVQETQYF.

The V and J genes are TRBV6-6 and TRBJ1-4; no clear D gene. Trimming shortened V by 7 bases and J by 0 bases, and 12 bases separated the two germline ends. The CDR3 sequence is 15 residues long. CDR1 is MNHNY and CDR2 is SVGAGI in the germline V gene (reference sequence). The CDR3, as DNA: TGTGCCAGCACCCACGAGGGTACAACTAATGAAAAACTGTTTTTT. Translation: CASTHEGTTNEKLFF.

V and J are TRBV4-1 and TRBJ1-4; 8 bases line up with TRBD1. Per germline, CDR1 MGHRA and CDR2 YSYEKL. CDR3 length: 15 residues. The junction had 8 bases not matched to a gene; V was cut back by 7 bases and J by 4 bases. CDR3 DNA: TGCGCCAGCACCCAGGGGGCAGAGGGTAATGAAAAACTGTTTTTT. Its protein is CASTQGAEGNEKLFF.

The chain links TRBV25-1 to TRBJ2-5; 8 bases align to TRBD1. There are 16 residues in the CDR3. The junction had 3 bases not matched to a gene; V was cut back by 0 bases and J by 0 bases. Looked up from germline, CDR1 is MGHDK and CDR2 is SYGVNS. CDR3 region: CASSEYRGQDQETQYF. CDR3 coding DNA: TGTGCCAGCAGTGAATATCGGGGACAGGACCAAGAGACCCAGTACTTC. The full variable domain, rest sourced from reference TRBV25-1 and TRBJ2-5, is EADIYQTPRYLVIGTGKKITLECSQTMGHDKMYWYQQDPGMELHLIHYSYGVNSTEKGDLSSESTVSRIRTEHFPLTLESARPSHTSQYLCASSEYRGQDQETQYFGPGTRLLVL.

This sequence joins TRBV10-3 and TRBJ1-3; 9 bases map to TRBD1. With 3 bases clipped from V and 7 bases from J, the junction kept 10 bases outside the gene matches. This CDR3 has 16 amino acids. Per the germline V gene, CDR1 is ENHRY and CDR2 is SYGVKD. The CDR3 DNA reads as TGTGCCATCAGTGACGGGACAGGGACCCTTGTCAACACCATATATTTT. Translating it yields CAISDGTGTLVNTIYF.

The CDR3 sequence is CASSSSGTGVNEQYF. For the CDR3, the DNA is TGTGCCAGCAGTTCCTCCGGGACAGGGGTGAACGAGCAGTACTTC. The chain combines TRBV28 with TRBJ2-7; 10 bases are a match to TRBD1. CDR3 length: 15 amino acids. The germline V gene encodes CDR1 MDHEN and CDR2 SYDVKM. The trim removed 4 bases at V and 5 bases at J, leaving 8 bases unmatched.